This TCR beta chain derives from a study of T cell responses to AZD1222 COVID-19 vaccine. Across the whole study: Pooling was applied to second doses at about 4 or about 12 weeks.

Only in-frame clones appear in the TCRdb table, and some are missing; sequencing was by immunoSEQ multiplex PCR. The sample shows roughly 140,000 clones, around nine tenths of them seen only once. Whole-study findings and limits: No day 14 peak samples; only post-peak repertoires were characterized. Donors were chiefly white British, with a greater number of females, and clonal diversity was perhaps underestimated.

Germline V gene data show CDR1 as LNHNV and CDR2 as YYDKDF (reference sequence). Unmatched junction bases numbered 4, after V lost 1 base and J lost 7 bases. The length of the CDR3 is 14 residues. As concerns this clone: Its antigen is not known.

The sequencing here drew on peripheral blood, taken on day 0 of AZD1222 vaccination. The chain joins TRBV15 to TRBJ1-1; 9 bases are a match to TRBD1. The origin of this receptor is an adult in good health. CDR3 coding DNA: TGTGCCACCAGCAGAGCTGGACAGGGGTTTGAAGCTTTCTTT. The encoded protein is CATSRAGQGFEAFF. Filled out from reference TRBV15 and TRBJ1-1, the complete variable domain reads DAMVIQNPRYQVTQFGKPVTLSCSQTLNHNVMYWYQQKSSQAPKLLFHYYDKDFNNEADTPDNFQSRRPNTSFCFLDIRSPGLGDTAMYLCATSRAGQGFEAFFGQGTRLTVV.